This record looks at one TCR beta chain sequence and its context. Antigen unknown. The CDR3 length is 13 residues. The V gene's germline CDR1 is MDHEN and CDR2 SYDVKM. V was cut by 10 bases and J by 1 base, with 13 bases left in between. Generated by immunoSEQ multiplex PCR, the TCRdb table keeps only in-frame clones and is missing some. The sample lists some 140,000 clones, approximately 90% occurring once. The data were taken from a study of T cell responses to AZD1222 COVID-19 vaccine. Regarding the study as a whole: Spike as a whole was targeted by vaccine-associated CD4 TCRs, dominant at 160-218 and 743-854. Donors in the cohort were predominantly white British and more often female, and clonal diversity was possibly underestimated. Receipt of two AZD1222 doses was followed by a rise in Spike-specific TCR breadth and depth.

The chain joins TRBV28 to TRBJ1-1, with TRBD1 as a possible D gene (6 bases). The origin of this receptor is an adult in good health. Material: peripheral blood, obtained on day 0 of AZD1222 vaccination. This CDR3 is CAIQGFRNTEAFF. CDR3 bases: TGTGCCATACAGGGTTTCCGGAACACTGAAGCTTTCTTT.